The rows below give T cell receptor beta chains drawn from one sample of a study of control samples from healthy donors and cancer patients. Clones were sequenced by immunoSEQ multiplex PCR, and TCRdb holds only the in-frame ones, with some missing. The sample consists of 90,000 to 100,000 clones, around three quarters of them appearing once. The sample comprised blood. The source of these receptors is a young woman in good health. Each CDR3 is given with its conserved first and last residue. D genes are given only for firm matches. Size is omitted from some rows. Given values are once, few, many or a class for expanded clones.

TRBV7-9	.	TRBD2	TRBJ2-3	CASRGLAGDPWNTDTQYF	TGTGCCAGCAGGGGACTAGCGGGGGACCCTTGGAACACAGATACGCAGTATTTT
TRBV14	once	.	TRBJ2-2	CASSQGRVLSGTGELFF	TGTGCCAGCAGCCAAGGGCGAGTCTTGTCGGGCACCGGGGAGCTGTTTTTT
TRBV5-1	.	TRBD2	TRBJ2-7	CASSYGTSGRYEQYF	TGCGCCAGCAGCTATGGGACTAGCGGGCGATACGAGCAGTACTTC
TRBV29-1	.	.	TRBJ2-3	CSVSWVDYTQYF	TGCAGCGTTTCGTGGGTGGATTATACGCAGTATTTT
TRBV11-3	.	.	TRBJ2-2	CASSLVYPEGRNTGELFF	TGTGCCAGCAGCTTAGTGTATCCGGAAGGACGTAACACCGGGGAGCTGTTTTTT
TRBV6-5	.	.	TRBJ1-1	CASTQGLWNTEAFF	TGTGCCAGCACTCAGGGACTTTGGAACACTGAAGCTTTCTTT
TRBV21-1	.	.	TRBJ1-5	CASSKERVWRSNQPQHF	TGTGCCAGCAGCAAAGAGCGGGTTTGGCGTAGCAATCAGCCCCAGCATTTT
TRBV7-9	.	.	TRBJ1-5	CASSLGWSNQPQHF	TGTGCCAGCAGCTTAGGCTGGAGCAATCAGCCCCAGCATTTT
TRBV7-9	.	TRBD1	TRBJ1-3	CASSLRTGITSGNTIYF	TGTGCCAGCAGCTTGCGGACAGGTATAACCTCTGGAAACACCATATATTTT
TRBV18	.	TRBD2	TRBJ2-7	CASSPRPSGHLEQYF	TGTGCCAGCTCACCAAGACCTAGCGGACACCTGGAGCAGTACTTC
TRBV7-9	medium-sized	.	TRBJ2-1	CASSLVLGEQFF	TGTGCCAGCAGCTTAGTTCTAGGTGAGCAGTTCTTC
TRBV15	.	.	TRBJ2-3	CATSKVGDTDTQYF	TGTGCCACCAGCAAGGTCGGCGACACAGATACGCAGTATTTT
TRBV27	.	TRBD2	TRBJ2-5	CASSFRGGQETQYF	TGTGCCAGCAGTTTCCGGGGGGGACAAGAGACCCAGTACTTC
TRBV18	.	.	TRBJ1-3	CASSPGEITNTIYF	TGTGCCAGCTCACCAGGCGAAATCACGAACACCATATATTTT
TRBV5-6	few	TRBD1	TRBJ1-2	CASSSSGTGNRYGYTF	TGTGCCAGCAGCAGTTCCGGGACAGGGAACCGCTATGGCTACACCTTC
TRBV3-1/TRBV3-2	.	.	TRBJ2-5	CASSPPQGRETQYF	TGTGCCAGCAGCCCCCCCCAGGGTAGGGAGACCCAGTACTTC
TRBV6-6	.	TRBD1	TRBJ2-4	CASSFSGQGTIQYF	TGTGCCAGCAGTTTCTCTGGACAGGGGACCATTCAGTACTTC
TRBV5-5	.	.	TRBJ2-1	CASSLGQGGHNEQFF	TGTGCCAGCAGCTTGGGACAGGGAGGGCACAATGAGCAGTTCTTC
TRBV18	once	TRBD1	TRBJ2-2	CASSSGQGTIAGELFF	TGTGCCAGCTCATCCGGACAGGGAACGATTGCCGGGGAGCTGTTTTTT
TRBV9	.	.	TRBJ2-7	CASSVDGGSYEQYF	TGTGCCAGCAGCGTAGATGGGGGGAGCTACGAGCAGTACTTC
TRBV5-6	.	.	TRBJ1-2	CASTGTDRLYGYTF	TGTGCCAGCACCGGGACGGACCGCCTCTATGGCTACACCTTC
TRBV20-1	.	.	TRBJ1-6	CSASNPQPGSPLHF	TGCAGTGCTAGTAATCCCCAACCGGGGTCACCCCTCCACTTT
TRBV3-1/TRBV3-2	.	TRBD1	TRBJ1-2	CASSRRTGPNYGYTF	TGTGCCAGCAGCCGGCGGACAGGCCCTAACTATGGCTACACCTTC
TRBV6-4	.	TRBD1	TRBJ1-6	CASRVTGAYYNSPLHF	TGTGCCAGCAGGGTGACAGGGGCGTACTATAATTCACCCCTCCACTTT